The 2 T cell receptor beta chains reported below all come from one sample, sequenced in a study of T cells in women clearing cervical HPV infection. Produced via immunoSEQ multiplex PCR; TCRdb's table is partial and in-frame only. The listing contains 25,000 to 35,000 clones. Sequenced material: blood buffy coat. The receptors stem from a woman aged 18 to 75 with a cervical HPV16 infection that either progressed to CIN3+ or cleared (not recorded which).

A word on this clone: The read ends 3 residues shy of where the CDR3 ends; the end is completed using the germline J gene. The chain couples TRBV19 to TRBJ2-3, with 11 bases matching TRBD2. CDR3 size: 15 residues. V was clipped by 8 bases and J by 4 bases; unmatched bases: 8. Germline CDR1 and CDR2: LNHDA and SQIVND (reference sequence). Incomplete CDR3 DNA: TGTGCCAGTTTTAGCGGGAGGGCCGGAGCAGATACG. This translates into CASFSGRAGADT. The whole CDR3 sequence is CASFSGRAGADTQYF.

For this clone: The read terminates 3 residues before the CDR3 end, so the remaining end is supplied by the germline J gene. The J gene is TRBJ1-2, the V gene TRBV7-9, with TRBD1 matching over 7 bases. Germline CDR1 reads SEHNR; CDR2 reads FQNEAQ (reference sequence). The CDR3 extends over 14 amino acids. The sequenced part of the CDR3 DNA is TGTGCCAGCAGCCGCGGGACAGAGAATGGGGGC. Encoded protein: CASSRGTENGG. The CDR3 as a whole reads CASSRGTENGGYTF.